This record looks at one TCR beta chain sequence and its context. Its recognized antigen is unknown. One base away there is no much larger clone; base qualities are not given. This sample stems from a study of beta chain features in type 1 diabetes (dated by TCRdb to between 2018 and 2020). Regarding the research as a whole: Mean age, gender distribution, total cell number and subset yield were not different between patients and healthy donors. Across all samples, roughly 110,000,000 sorted cells were examined, and cell number per subset correlated strongly with RNA yield. In the study, recently diagnosed type 1 diabetes patients and matched healthy donors were compared on the TCRB repertoires of their sorted circulating CD4+ T cell subsets. Regulatory and stem cell-like memory subsets were isolated from only 8 patients and 8 healthy donors, whereas naive and central memory subsets came from all 30 or so donors. Broader findings and caveats from the paper: Because cDNA rather than genomic DNA was sequenced, highly expressing activated cells could have been over-represented, although no difference in activation and CD3 levels was found between groups. Because the HLA sub-analyses included only small numbers of individuals, any influence of HLA type on TCRB rearrangement was left unresolved. PCR might favor shorter templates, but patient and control samples were amplified and corrected together, so any skew would affect both groups equally. Naive, central memory and regulatory TCRB repertoires appeared to be more alike among patients than among healthy donors. Patients with type 1 diabetes made fewer insertions and deleted more nucleotides at VDJ recombination sites, implying thymic rearrangement abnormalities. A moderate but significant shortening of TCRB CDR3 length was observed in type 1 diabetes patients in all four CD4+ subsets.

A distance of 8 bases separates the germline ends of V and J, which lose 2 bases and 0 bases respectively. CDR3 length: 14 amino acids, cysteine to phenylalanine. The sequence is cut down to CDR3 DNA, 42 bases in frame from base 1. The CDR1 and CDR2 encoded by the germline V gene (reference sequence) are LNHDA and SQIVND. The entire amount of isolated RNA was reverse transcribed using the High Capacity cDNA Reverse Transcription Kit, so the sequenced TCRB transcripts were expressed ones. Deep immunoSEQ sequencing was performed on naive, central memory and regulatory T cell samples, with an average of approximately 3.9 million total reads per sample. Sorted cells were lysed in RLT buffer and RNA was extracted with DNase-treated RNeasy Micro or Mini kits, depending on cell number. Each cell subset was processed separately to prevent cross-contamination, with patient and healthy donor samples processed together. TCRB sequences were amplified from cDNA with the immunoSEQ multiplex PCR, producing 87-bp fragments spanning the CDR3 region. Sequencing of the amplicons was done on the Illumina HiSeq platform. In the authors' own workflow: Synthetic template baselines were used to correct PCR bias computationally, reads within Hamming distance 2 were collapsed, and singletons that could not be merged were discarded. By aligning reads against IMGT, V, D and J genes, CDR3 length, and insertions or deletions at six rearrangement sites were assigned. Within each subset, clonotype counts were normalized to sorted cell number, after which true diversity and Gini coefficients were computed with the tcR R package. The overlap coefficient, calculated on TCRB nucleotide sequences, was used to measure repertoire sharing. Out-of-frame TCRB sequences from naive cells were analyzed as a proxy for the pre-selection repertoire. Sourced from immuneACCESS, this table was stored by TCRdb with only in-frame sequences that have V and J called. A share of the clones is absent; for the studies checked, an unresolved V gene accounts for under half, and the remainder has no known explanation. Clone size and the V and J calls come from that table; the DNA yielded D and trimming. This sample comprises 200,000 to 250,000 clones, around 9.6% of them detected only once. The ten most abundant clones make up under 0.035% of the sample.

A single peripheral blood draw of about 116 mL on average was collected from each donor into heparinised tubes. A BD FACSAria II and a panel including CD45RO, CCR7, CD25, CD127, CD95 and CD27 were used to sort naive, central memory, regulatory and stem cell-like memory CD4+ T cells. Every sorted population had a purity above 95%. PBMCs were isolated right away by Lymphoprep density gradient centrifugation and were stained directly, without culture. So that batch effects would be minimized, each experiment stained and sorted samples in pairs, pairing one healthy donor with one patient. The TCR sequence derives from a woman between 18 and 29 years old in good health. Rearrangement joined TRBV19 to TRBJ2-7; the D gene is perhaps TRBD2, on 6 matching bases. The sequenced material came from naive CD4+ T cells from blood. This specimen's cell subset or site label, per the study, means: true naive CD4+ T cells. The DNA is as follows: TGTGCCAGTAGTATACCCGGGAGCTCCTACGAGCAGTACTTC. Its product reads: CASSIPGSSYEQYF.